The 9 T cell receptor beta chains below all came from one sample that was sequenced in a study of T cells after yellow fever vaccination. TCRdb redid the calling of the 5' RACE reads with MiXCR, one entry per CDR3 protein. The repertoire holds some 400,000 distinct CDR3 sequences, with approximately 5.7% as singletons. The specimen was PBMCs, collected 5 days after the yellow fever booster vaccination. Receptors were obtained from a man aged 30 to 39 who received the YFV17D yellow fever vaccine.

The chain has TRBV30 and TRBJ1-1; no definite D call. The ends were cut back, 6 bases at V and 4 bases at J, with 21 bases in the middle. CDR3 length equals 15 residues. Germline CDR1 is GTSNPN and CDR2 is SVGIG (reference sequence). This CDR3 reads CACHPMNRAPTEAFF. The CDR3 DNA reads as TGTGCCTGTCATCCCATGAACAGAGCCCCCACTGAAGCTTTCTTT.

This clonotype was detected only a few times. V and J are TRBV6-5 and TRBJ1-3; D not certain. V was cut by 2 bases and J by 0 bases, with 8 bases left in between. The CDR3 runs to 15 residues. CDR1 and CDR2 from the germline V gene are MNHEY and SVGAGI. The CDR3 DNA reads as TGTGCCAGCAGTTACCCGCGGGGCTCTGGAAACACCATATATTTT. It yields the protein CASSYPRGSGNTIYF.

This clonotype was detected a few times. V is TRBV20-1 and J is TRBJ2-3, with 8 bases matching TRBD2. This CDR3 spans 15 amino acids. The V and J ends lost 3 bases and 3 bases, in that order; junction bases with no gene match: 8. CDR1 and CDR2 from the germline V gene are DFQATT and SNEGSKA (reference sequence). The CDR3 coding sequence is TGCAGTGCTAGGACCTTAGCGGGGTGGACAGATACGCAGTATTTT. Protein: CSARTLAGWTDTQYF.

The chain links TRBV10-3 to TRBJ2-3; 8 nucleotides match TRBD2. V lost 4 bases to trimming and J lost 4 bases; unmatched junction nucleotides: 13. Germline CDR1 reads ENHRY; CDR2 reads SYGVKD. The CDR3 runs 17 residues. The CDR3 bases are TGTGCCATCAGTGGAAGACTAGCGAGAGGATCAGCAGATACGCAGTATTTT. This codes for CAISGRLARGSADTQYF.

The sample holds many counts of this clonotype. The V gene is TRBV3-1, the J gene TRBJ2-3, with unresolved D. CDR3 length equals 13 residues. Germline CDR1 reads LGHDT; CDR2 reads YNNKEL (reference sequence). V was clipped by 4 bases and J by 4 bases, with 9 bases between them. The CDR3 protein is CASSLFGADTQYF. In nucleotides, the CDR3 is TGTGCCAGCAGCCTTTTCGGCGCAGATACGCAGTATTTT.

This clonotype was seen repeatedly, ten times or more. CDR3 DNA: TGTGCCAGCAGGTGGGGGGCGGGAATAGAGCAGTTCTTC. Translated: CASRWGAGIEQFF. The V gene is TRBV25-1, the J gene TRBJ2-1, with D perhaps given as TRBD1 or TRBD2 (6 bases each). The V gene's germline CDR1 is MGHDK and CDR2 SYGVNS. CDR3 length: 13 amino acids. V was shortened by 6 bases and J by 10 bases, with 16 bases between the two germline ends.

This chain uses TRBV20-1 with TRBJ2-3, with 11 bases aligning to TRBD2. Trimming removed 6 bases from V and 3 bases from J; junction bases left unmatched: 5. Germline assignment: CDR1 DFQATT and CDR2 SNEGSKA (reference sequence). There are 14 residues in the CDR3. The CDR3 is CSAVAGGSTDTQYF. The CDR3 DNA reads TGCAGTGCCGTAGCGGGAGGGTCGACAGATACGCAGTATTTT.

The chain uses TRBV20-1 and TRBJ2-5; 10 bases fit TRBD2. Germline V gene data show CDR1 as DFQATT and CDR2 as SNEGSKA (reference sequence). This CDR3 is built from 16 residues. J gave up 5 bases and V 5 bases, and 14 bases lay outside the gene matches. CDR3 loop: CSAPAYSSGSVETQYF. CDR3 bases: TGCAGTGCTCCCGCCTATTCTAGCGGGAGCGTCGAGACCCAGTACTTC.

The chain couples TRBV5-5 to TRBJ1-4; 10 bases match TRBD1. The CDR3 contains 15 residues. CDR1 and CDR2 from the germline V gene are SGHKS and YYEKEE (reference sequence). V gave up 0 bases and J gave up 6 bases; unmatched junction bases: 2. As DNA, the CDR3 is TGTGCCAGCAGCTTGGCCGGGACAGGGGATGAAAAACTGTTTTTT. The encoded protein is CASSLAGTGDEKLFF.